Listed here are 27 T cell receptor beta chains from one sample, sequenced in a study of human T cells and chemical hapten exposure (dated by TCRdb to about 2021). The time point label here, explained by the study, means: patch test 3, about 24 weeks after DPC sensitization. The treatment or condition label, as the study defines it: therapeutic diphenylcyclopropenone sensitization with weekly scalp DPC. Library construction relied on RACE. The sequencing machine was a NextSeq 500. TCRdb reprocessing: public reads trimmed at Q25 with fastp, clones called with MiXCR, in-frame beta chains kept. Entries are consolidated by CDR3 protein sequence, retaining the most common genes and DNA. The sample table lists tens of thousands of distinct CDR3 sequences, more than 9.5% of them with a count of one. Jointly, the top ten make up roughly 1.3% of the sample. Sequencing used whole blood, obtained in connection with sensitization to the hapten diphenylcyclopropenone (DPC). The receptors were sampled from a woman between 45 and 60 years old with alopecia areata. Some clones in this sample may be carry-over from other donors' samples.

The chain is built from TRBV5-1 and TRBJ1-4; 7 nucleotides line up with TRBD1. The germline gives CDR1 SGHRS, CDR2 YFSETQ. This CDR3 spans 14 amino acids. V dropped 4 bases and J dropped 5; count of bases not matched to a gene: 5. For the CDR3, the DNA is TGCGCCAGCAGCGAGGGACAGCTAAATGAAAAACTGTTTTTT. Its translation: CASSEGQLNEKLFF.

This clonotype came up a few times. The chain recombines TRBV6-6 with TRBJ2-7; 7 bases match TRBD2. Germline V gene lookup returns CDR1 MNHNY and CDR2 SVGAGI (reference sequence). The J segment lost 11 bases and the V segment lost 4 bases, leaving 17 bases of the junction unmatched. CDR3 size: 15 residues. CDR3 DNA sequence: TGTGCCAGCAGTTCGGGGGGAAGTGTGACGCGAATTGAGTACTTC. Amino acids: CASSSGGSVTRIEYF.

This clonotype was seen repeatedly, ten times or more. The CDR3 sequence is CASSPSGGAELQETQYF. DNA for the CDR3: TGTGCCAGCAGCCCCTCTGGGGGGGCGGAGCTCCAAGAGACCCAGTACTTC. The V and J genes are TRBV7-6 and TRBJ2-5; the D gene is possibly TRBD2 (7 bases). The germline V gene encodes CDR1 SGHVS and CDR2 FNYEAQ. V shed 5 bases and J shed 1 base, with 20 bases lying between them. CDR3 length equals 17 residues.

This clonotype was detected many times. This chain uses TRBV11-2 with TRBJ2-1; D is unclear. Germline CDR1 reads SGHAT; CDR2 reads FQNNGV. V lost 0 bases to trimming and J lost 7 bases, with 7 bases between them. This CDR3 comprises 13 residues. The CDR3 here is CASSLEAANEQFF. CDR3 nucleotides: TGTGCCAGCAGCTTAGAGGCGGCAAATGAGCAGTTCTTC.

In this sample, this clonotype turned up many times. The chain is built from TRBV6-2 or TRBV6-3 and TRBJ2-3; the D is unclear. The V end was cut by 10 bases, the J end by 2 bases, with 10 bases between. The germline V gene encodes CDR1 MNHEY and CDR2 SVGEGT. The CDR3 sequence is 12 residues long. The CDR3 loop reads CATTLNTDTQYF. CDR3 DNA: TGTGCCACAACGCTGAACACAGATACGCAGTATTTT.

This clonotype was found many times. CDR3 bases: TGCAGTGCTAGTAATCCAGGGGAATCTGGGGCCAACGTCCTGACTTTC. Protein sequence: CSASNPGESGANVLTF. This sequence joins TRBV20-1 and TRBJ2-6, with D maybe TRBD1 (6 bases). The CDR3 runs to 16 residues. Deletions cut 3 bases from V and 1 base from J, with 13 bases between. CDR1 is DFQATT, CDR2 SNEGSKA, per germline (reference sequence).

This clonotype was counted many times. The chain uses TRBV4-1 and TRBJ2-7; no firm D call. V lost 0 bases to trimming and J lost 2 bases, with 8 bases between them. In germline, CDR1 is MGHRA, CDR2 YSYEKL. The CDR3 totals 14 residues. CDR3 region: CASSQDAGPYEQYF. CDR3 sequence (DNA): TGCGCCAGCAGCCAAGATGCAGGACCCTACGAGCAGTACTTC.

This clonotype was recorded at least ten times. The J gene is TRBJ1-3, the V gene TRBV2, with no clear D. V lost 4 bases to trimming and J lost 0 bases, with 4 bases between them. CDR1 and CDR2 (germline): SNHLY, FYNNEI. This CDR3 is built from 13 residues. The CDR3: CASSVFSGNTIYF. The CDR3 DNA reads TGTGCCAGCAGTGTGTTCTCTGGAAACACCATATATTTT.

This clonotype was counted between two and nine times. V gene TRBV6-5 combines with J gene TRBJ2-7; 11 bases are shared with TRBD2. The V and J ends lost 6 bases and 6 bases, in that order; junction bases with no gene match: 10. This CDR3 is 15 amino acids long. Germline assignment: CDR1 MNHEY and CDR2 SVGAGI. This CDR3 is CASSPPLAGVREQYF. The CDR3 DNA sequence: TGTGCCAGCAGCCCCCCACTAGCGGGAGTCCGCGAGCAGTACTTC.

The V call is TRBV11-2, the J call TRBJ2-5; 9 bases match TRBD2. The CDR3 totals 15 residues. V shed 5 bases, J shed 1 base, and the junction held 5 bases outside the gene matches. Germline V gene lookup returns CDR1 SGHAT and CDR2 FQNNGV. This chain's CDR3 is CASSLGLAIQETQYF. CDR3 DNA: TGTGCCAGCAGCCTGGGACTAGCTATCCAAGAGACCCAGTACTTC.

This clonotype occurred many times. V usage is TRBV6-5 and J usage is TRBJ1-6; D is possibly TRBD1 (5 bases). V lost 5 bases, J lost 0 bases, and 11 bases lay in between. Germline V gene lookup returns CDR1 MNHEY and CDR2 SVGAGI. The CDR3 is 16 residues long. CDR3 nucleotide sequence: TGTGCCAGCAGTACTGACAGCCGCTCCTATAATTCACCCCTCCACTTT. Protein product: CASSTDSRSYNSPLHF.

This clonotype was seen only a few times. V and J are TRBV6-5 and TRBJ2-2; 8 bases agree with TRBD2. The CDR3 contains 15 residues. The germline CDR1 and CDR2 sequences are MNHEY and SVGAGI. V shed 6 bases, J shed 5 bases, and the junction held 8 bases outside the gene matches. CDR3 sequence: CASSRSGGGTGELFF. In DNA, the CDR3 is TGTGCCAGCAGCCGAAGCGGGGGCGGTACCGGGGAGCTGTTTTTT.

The rearrangement uses TRBV19 and TRBJ2-3; a weak D match, TRBD1 (7 bases). The length of the CDR3 is 14 residues. V was pared by 7 bases and J by 3 bases, with 14 bases between. CDR1 is LNHDA, CDR2 SQIVND, per germline (reference sequence). CDR3 nucleotide sequence: TGTGCCAGTAAAGACAGGGCGGGAACAGATACGCAGTATTTT. Protein: CASKDRAGTDTQYF.

This clonotype was seen repeatedly, ten times or more. This chain uses TRBV12-3 or TRBV12-4 with TRBJ2-1; 7 bases match TRBD2. Losses at the gene ends were 8 bases for V and 5 bases for J; bases not matched to a gene: 18. The CDR3 is 17 residues long. The DNA of the CDR3 is TGTGCCAGCTTCATTTCGGGCTGGGGGAGGGTCGACAATGAGCAGTTCTTC. Encoded protein: CASFISGWGRVDNEQFF.

This clonotype came up a few times. The V call is TRBV11-3, the J call TRBJ1-6; D is ambiguous. This CDR3 has 12 residues. V was clipped by 3 bases and J by 8 bases, with 5 bases between them. The germline V gene has CDR1 SGHNT and CDR2 YENEEA. As DNA, the CDR3 is TGTGCCAGCAGCTTTCGGGATTCACCCCTCCACTTT. Translating gives CASSFRDSPLHF.

This clonotype showed up just a few times. The DNA for the CDR3 is TGTGCCAGCAGCCCTCAACGACCGGGACCCGATCGCACCGGGGAGCTGTTTTTT. Translating gives CASSPQRPGPDRTGELFF. V and J are TRBV7-9 and TRBJ2-2; tentatively, D is TRBD1 or TRBD2 (5 bases each). This CDR3 contains 18 residues. Germline V CDR1 and CDR2: SEHNR, FQNEAQ (reference sequence). V was trimmed by 5 bases and J by 4 bases, leaving 23 bases between them.

This chain uses TRBV12-3 or TRBV12-4 with TRBJ2-1, with TRBD1 matching 9 bases. The CDR3 has 15 amino acids. V lost 3 bases and J lost 6; bases outside the gene matches: 6. CDR3 sequence: CASSLRTGDFNEQFF. DNA for the CDR3: TGTGCCAGCAGTTTGAGGACAGGGGATTTCAATGAGCAGTTCTTC.

In its sample, this clonotype was seen many times. The chain recombines TRBV6-5 with TRBJ2-1; D not resolved. Trimming stripped 0 bases from V and 3 bases from J, with 9 bases between. The CDR3 runs to 15 residues. CDR1 MNHEY and CDR2 SVGAGI come from the germline V gene. The CDR3 sequence is CASSYSKNFYNEQFF. The CDR3 bases are TGTGCCAGCAGTTACTCGAAGAACTTCTACAATGAGCAGTTCTTC.

This clonotype was counted many times. The gene calls are TRBV6-1 and TRBJ1-2; the match to TRBD1 covers 7 bases. With 8 bases clipped from V and 4 bases from J, the junction kept 7 bases outside the gene matches. The CDR3 is 13 residues long. CDR1 is MNHNS and CDR2 is SASEGT in the germline V gene. The CDR3 region has the DNA TGTGCCAGCGGAGAAACAGGGGTCTATGGCTACACCTTC. The encoded protein is CASGETGVYGYTF.

This clonotype was picked up many times. The chain uses TRBV18 and TRBJ1-1; perhaps TRBD1 as D (6 bases). The CDR3 spans 16 residues. The V gene's germline CDR1 is KGHSH and CDR2 LQKENI. The germline V and J ends were trimmed by 3 bases and 1 base, with 15 bases remaining between them. CDR3 in DNA: TGTGCCAGCTCACCCAAAATCGACAGGACGAACACTGAAGCTTTCTTT. This translates into CASSPKIDRTNTEAFF.

There are a few counts of this clonotype. This chain connects TRBV7-2 to TRBJ1-1; no clear D. The CDR3 is 14 amino acids. Per the germline V gene, CDR1 is SGHTA and CDR2 is FQGNSA. The V end was cut by 3 bases, the J end by 1 base, with 9 bases between. The CDR3 sequence: CASSFGISNTEAFF. The CDR3 nucleotides are TGTGCCAGCAGCTTTGGCATCTCGAACACTGAAGCTTTCTTT. The full variable domain, with the rest looked up from reference TRBV7-2 and TRBJ1-1, is GAGVSQSPSNKVTEKGKDVELRCDPISGHTALYWYRQSLGQGLEFLIYFQGNSAPDKSGLPSDRFSAERTGGSVSTLTIQRTQQEDSAVYLCASSFGISNTEAFFGQGTRLTVV.

V gene TRBV28 combines with J gene TRBJ1-2; D remains ambiguous. The V end lost 5 bases, the J end lost 6 bases, and 10 bases lay between the germline ends. The CDR3 extends over 12 amino acids. Germline assignment: CDR1 MDHEN and CDR2 SYDVKM. This CDR3 is CASSLNTNGYTF. CDR3 nucleotides: TGTGCCAGCAGTCTTAACACGAATGGCTACACCTTC.

This clonotype was detected once. The chain carries TRBV5-4 and TRBJ1-6; 8 nucleotides line up with TRBD1. Germline trimming cut 4 bases from V and 9 bases from J; bases unmatched to any gene: 3. The CDR3 covers 13 residues. Germline values: CDR1 SGHNT, CDR2 YYREEE (reference sequence). For the CDR3, the DNA is TGTGCCAGCAGCCCGGGACAGGCTTCACCCCTCCACTTT. Translation gives CASSPGQASPLHF.

V usage is TRBV7-6 and J usage is TRBJ2-1; weak D call: TRBD1 (6 bases). This CDR3 region has 14 residues. CDR1 SGHVS and CDR2 FNYEAQ come from the germline V gene. With 5 bases removed from V and 6 bases from J, the gap between germline ends came to 14 bases. CDR3 in amino acids: CASSTRGAGNEQFF. In DNA, the CDR3 is TGTGCCAGCAGCACCAGGGGTGCGGGCAATGAGCAGTTCTTC.

Comment on this clonotype: A much larger clone differs by one base, so this may be a read error. This chain links TRBV5-5 with TRBJ2-7, with D possibly being TRBD1 (5 bases). Germline lookup yields CDR1 SGHKS and CDR2 YYEKEE (reference sequence). This CDR3 has 14 residues. The CDR3 reads CASSRQLSSYERYF. The DNA for the CDR3 is TGTGCCAGCAGCCGACAGTTAAGCTCCTACGAGCGGTACTTC.

This clonotype was detected only once. A read error may account for a junction end that differs from germline. The DNA of the CDR3 is TGCGCCAGCAGGTCCGTTATCACAGATATGCAGTATTTT. Translating gives CASRSVITDMQYF. The rearrangement joins TRBV5-1 to TRBJ2-3; D gene ambiguous. Germline CDR1 is SGHRS and CDR2 is YFSETQ. The CDR3 has 13 amino acids.

This clonotype was found many times. The V gene is TRBV5-1, the J gene TRBJ1-2; TRBD1 might be the D (5 bases). From germline, CDR1 is SGHRS and CDR2 YFSETQ. V was pared by 3 bases and J by 0 bases, with 12 bases between. This CDR3 contains 15 residues. CDR3 region: CASSYTGSANYGYTF. CDR3 DNA: TGCGCCAGCAGCTATACAGGATCCGCTAACTATGGCTACACCTTC.